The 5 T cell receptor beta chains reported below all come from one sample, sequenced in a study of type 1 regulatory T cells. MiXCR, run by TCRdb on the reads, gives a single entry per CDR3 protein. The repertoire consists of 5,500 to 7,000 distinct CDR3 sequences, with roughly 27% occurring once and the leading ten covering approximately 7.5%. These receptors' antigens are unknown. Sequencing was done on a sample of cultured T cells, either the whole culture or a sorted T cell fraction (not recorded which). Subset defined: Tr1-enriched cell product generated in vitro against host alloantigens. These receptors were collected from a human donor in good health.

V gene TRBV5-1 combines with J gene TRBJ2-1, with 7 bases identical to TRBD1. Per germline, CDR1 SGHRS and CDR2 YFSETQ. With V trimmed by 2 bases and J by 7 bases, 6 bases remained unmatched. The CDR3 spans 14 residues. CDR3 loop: CASSLRGPENEQFF. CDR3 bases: TGCGCCAGCAGCTTAAGGGGGCCGGAAAATGAGCAGTTCTTC.

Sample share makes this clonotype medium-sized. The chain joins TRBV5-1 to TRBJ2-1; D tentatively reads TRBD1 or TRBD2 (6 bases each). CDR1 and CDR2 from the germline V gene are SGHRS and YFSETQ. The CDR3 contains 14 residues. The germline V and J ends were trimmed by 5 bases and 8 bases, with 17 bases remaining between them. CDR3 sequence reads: CASRVEGGRHEQFF. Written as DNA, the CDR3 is TGCGCCAGCAGGGTCGAAGGGGGGCGCCATGAGCAGTTCTTC.

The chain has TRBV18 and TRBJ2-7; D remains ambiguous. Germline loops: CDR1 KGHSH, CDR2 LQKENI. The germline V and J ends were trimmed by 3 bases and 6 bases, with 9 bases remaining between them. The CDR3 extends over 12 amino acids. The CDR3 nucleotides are TGTGCCAGCTCACCGGAAGAAGGCGAGCAGTACTTC. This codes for CASSPEEGEQYF.

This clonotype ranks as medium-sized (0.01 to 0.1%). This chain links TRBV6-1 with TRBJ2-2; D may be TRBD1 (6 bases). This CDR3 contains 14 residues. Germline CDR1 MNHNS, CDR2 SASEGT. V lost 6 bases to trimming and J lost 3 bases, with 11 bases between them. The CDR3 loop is CASRRQGHTGELFF. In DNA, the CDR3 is TGTGCCAGCAGAAGGCAGGGGCACACCGGGGAGCTGTTTTTT.

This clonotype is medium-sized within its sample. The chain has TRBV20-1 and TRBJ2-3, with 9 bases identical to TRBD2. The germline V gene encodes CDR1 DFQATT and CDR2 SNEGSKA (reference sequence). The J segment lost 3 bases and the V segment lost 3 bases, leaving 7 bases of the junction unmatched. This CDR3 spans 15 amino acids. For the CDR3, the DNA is TGCAGTGCTAGTAGTTTAGCGGGAGTAACAGATACGCAGTATTTT. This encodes CSASSLAGVTDTQYF.